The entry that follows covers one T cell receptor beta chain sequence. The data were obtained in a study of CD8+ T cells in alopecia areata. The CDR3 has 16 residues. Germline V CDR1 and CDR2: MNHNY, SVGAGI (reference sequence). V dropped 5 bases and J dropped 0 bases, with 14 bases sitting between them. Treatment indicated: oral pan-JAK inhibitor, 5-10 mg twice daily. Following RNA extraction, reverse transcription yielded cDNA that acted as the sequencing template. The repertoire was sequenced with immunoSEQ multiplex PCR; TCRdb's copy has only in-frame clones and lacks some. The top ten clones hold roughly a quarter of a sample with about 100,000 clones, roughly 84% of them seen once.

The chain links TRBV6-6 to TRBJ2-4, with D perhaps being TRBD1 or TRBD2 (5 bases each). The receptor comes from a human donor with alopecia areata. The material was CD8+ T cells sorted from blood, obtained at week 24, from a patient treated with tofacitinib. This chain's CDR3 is CASSGWDVLAKNIQYF. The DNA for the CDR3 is TGTGCCAGCAGTGGGTGGGACGTACTAGCCAAAAACATTCAGTACTTC.